This T cell receptor beta chain is drawn from a study of blood T cell repertoires in COVID-19. In the source study's methods: Reference gene primer amplification yielded estimated nucleated cell counts. The repertoire was sequenced with immunoSEQ multiplex PCR; TCRdb's copy has only in-frame clones and lacks some. That table supplies the V and J calls and clone size; D and trimming were determined from the DNA. The table lists 250,000 or so clones, 91% of them singletons, with 2.5% to 3% in the top ten. Up to 2 weeks before entering the study, exposed participants had met a COVID-19 case. Trimming at V came to 5 bases and at J to 6 bases, leaving 8 bases not matched to a gene. The CDR3 extends over 16 amino acids. CDR1 is LNHDA, CDR2 SQIVND, per germline (reference sequence). This clone appeared a single time.

The chain links TRBV19 to TRBJ2-2, with TRBD2 matching over 11 bases. The TCR sequence derives from a man between 40 and 49 years old who had been exposed to COVID-19. The sequenced sample was PBMCs or T cells enriched from blood (not recorded which). The CDR3 DNA sequence: TGTGCCAGTAGTCCACGGGATAGCGGGAGGGCCGGGGAGCTGTTTTTT. Residues: CASSPRDSGRAGELFF.